This TCR beta chain was documented in a study of blood T cell repertoires in COVID-19. The wider study: Material from acute and convalescent COVID-19 was sourced from the United States, Italy and Spain. The analysed material was cDNA or gDNA that came from T cells, B-cell-depleted T cells, or PBMCs.

Per the germline V gene, CDR1 is SGHTA and CDR2 is FQGNSA. The V end was cut by 4 bases, the J end by 4 bases, with 7 bases between. CDR3 size: 12 residues. Source study methods: The assay estimated nucleated cells by amplifying reference gene primers. Profiling relied on immunoSEQ multiplex PCR, and the TCRdb table lists in-frame clones only, not all of them. V, J and clone size reflect that table, while D and trimming were determined from the DNA. The sample shows roughly 100,000 clones, approximately 85% of them seen only once. This clone was seen only a few times. Material for sequencing was peripheral blood. The sequence was obtained from a man between 40 and 49 years old with active or convalescent COVID-19. This chain joins TRBV7-2 and TRBJ1-2, with a weak D call TRBD1 (5 bases). The CDR3 nucleotides are TGTGCCAGCAGCTCTGACAGCTATGGCTACACCTTC. Protein: CASSSDSYGYTF.